This TCR beta chain was recorded in a study of post-analysis software for immune sequencing data (dated by TCRdb to the mid-2010s). For the wider study: Disease courses on record covered relapsing-remitting, secondary progressive and progressive-relapsing multiple sclerosis, though some patients had no subtype annotation. The multiple sclerosis patient repertoires were compared with more than 10 previously published healthy control repertoires from donors aged 6 to 25 years. A subset of samples was prepared in parallel using single-end sample barcoding, then pooled and co-amplified after Illumina adapter ligation. Results and caveats for the whole study, not just this receptor: Roughly 5 TRBV segments, including TRBV5-6, TRBV5-1 and TRBV20-1, were significantly more frequent in patients than controls. When samples were clustered directly using the F measure, samples prepared in the same batch co-clustered strongly, which prompted a batch-effect correction. The multiple sclerosis patient group was slightly younger than the control group. Multiple sclerosis patients had significantly lower normalized Chao1 diversity than controls, a result that suggests substantial peripheral T-cell clonal expansion.

Trimming takes 4 bases off V and 8 bases off J; junction bases not matched to a gene: 3. Via the germline V gene (reference sequence), CDR1 is SEHNR and CDR2 FQNEAQ. Including the terminal cysteine and phenylalanine, the CDR3 comprises 13 residues. Only the CDR3 part of the read is kept: 39 bases, read in frame from the first base. Notes on this clonotype: The clone's antigen remains unknown. Base qualities were left out, and no much larger clone turns up one base away.

Library generation was performed with PCR. TCRdb shows the sequencer as Illumina HiSeq 2500. To reduce PCR and sequencing biases, unique molecular identifiers were incorporated into the TCR beta cDNA libraries. Every 1 to 10 million input T cells yielded roughly 500,000 cDNA molecules, meaning each molecule approximated one T cell. The same protocol used for the earlier healthy control dataset was applied to prepare and sequence the patient libraries. Samples belonging to the same batch were prepared together, multiplexed and sequenced on a shared HiSeq lane. The original pipeline was this. Raw barcoded reads were processed with MIGEC, discarding single-read molecular identifier groups before consensus assembly and CDR3 extraction. Clonotype tables were post-analysed with VDJtools, normalizing diversity by down-sampling all datasets to the smallest sample size. Repertoire overlap clustering matched CDR3 amino acid but not nucleotide sequences to correct batch-related cross-sample contamination. The raw public reads went through TCRdb reprocessing: fastp at Q25, MiXCR clone calling, in-frame beta chains kept. For every CDR3 protein sequence, its rows merge into one entry that carries the most common genes and DNA. These V and J calls originate from TCRdb's pipeline instead of the authors' own analysis. The sample records 150,000 to 200,000 distinct CDR3 sequences, 35% to 40% of which are singletons. The top ten hold roughly 28% of the sample.

Read against the paper, the sample's time point label means: second blood draw from one MS patient after hematopoietic stem cell transplantation. To demonstrate the VDJtools post-analysis software, TCR beta repertoires were profiled from the peripheral blood of about 14 young patients with multiple sclerosis. The multiple sclerosis patients were children and adolescents between roughly 6 and 17 years of age. The rearrangement joined TRBV7-9 to TRBJ2-1, and TRBD2 aligns with 9 junction nucleotides. The sequence derives from a girl aged 10 to 17 with multiple sclerosis. Donor details come from another sample of the same person, matched by shared clones. The specimen comprised blood, sampled after autologous hematopoietic stem cell transplantation. The CDR3 region: CASSWTSADEQFF. In nucleotides, the sequence is TGTGCCAGCAGCTGGACTAGCGCGGATGAGCAGTTCTTC.